Each of the 24 T cell receptor beta chains below was sequenced from the same sample in a study of spatial heterogeneity in lung cancer. MiXCR, run by TCRdb on the 5' RACE reads, gives a single entry per CDR3 protein. The data hold around 60,000 distinct CDR3 sequences, with 8.4% observed a single time. As to time point: sample taken at primary tumor resection. The input material, whole RNA from tumor, nontumor lung or frozen PBMC, was sequenced unsorted. The sequenced sample was PBMCs, obtained at surgery. These receptors were collected from a female donor with early-stage non-small cell lung cancer.

This clonotype has ten or more counts. This chain connects TRBV5-6 to TRBJ1-2; D unresolved. The CDR3 sequence is 12 residues long. Germline V gives CDR1 SGHDT, CDR2 YYEEEE. With 0 bases removed from V and 6 bases from J, the gap between germline ends came to 6 bases. The CDR3 nucleotides are TGTGCCAGCAGCTTGGTCATGGATGGCTACACCTTC. The encoded protein is CASSLVMDGYTF. Looking up the rest from reference TRBV5-6 and TRBJ1-2 gives the full variable domain: DAGVTQSPTHLIKTRGQQVTLRCSPKSGHDTVSWYQQALGQGPQFIFQYYEEEERQRGNFPDRFSGHQFPNYSSELNVNALLLGDSALYLCASSLVMDGYTFGSGTRLTVV.

This clonotype was counted many times. CDR3 residues: CASSGGWGGEQFF. For the CDR3, the DNA is TGTGCCAGCAGTGGGGGCTGGGGAGGCGAGCAGTTCTTC. The chain recombines TRBV6-6 with TRBJ2-1; D is perhaps TRBD1 or TRBD2 (6 bases each). In germline, CDR1 is MNHNY, CDR2 SVGAGI (reference sequence). This CDR3 has 13 amino acids. V was pared by 5 bases and J by 10 bases, with 15 bases between.

This clonotype has just a few counts. This chain uses TRBV7-2 with TRBJ2-7, with TRBD1 matching over 7 bases. Per the germline V gene, CDR1 is SGHTA and CDR2 is FQGNSA. The CDR3 sequence is 16 residues long. The ends lost 4 bases at V and 0 bases at J; junction bases unmatched: 9. The DNA for the CDR3 is TGTGCCAGCAGCTCCGGACAGGTGTACGCCTCCTACGAGCAGTACGTC. Protein: CASSSGQVYASYEQYV.

This clonotype has only a few counts. This chain joins TRBV5-1 and TRBJ2-7; the D gene is possibly TRBD2 (6 bases). CDR1 is SGHRS, CDR2 YFSETQ, per germline. Trimming shortened V by 3 bases and J by 2 bases, and 12 bases separated the two germline ends. There are 14 residues in the CDR3. CDR3 amino acids: CASSSLSGPYEQYF. The CDR3 region has the DNA TGCGCCAGCAGCTCCCTCAGCGGGCCCTACGAGCAGTACTTC.

The chain uses TRBV14 and TRBJ2-7; TRBD2 matches at 8 bases. The CDR3 sequence is 15 residues long. J was trimmed by 3 bases and V by 1 base; bases with no gene match: 5. Germline V gene data show CDR1 as SGHDN and CDR2 as FVKESK. In nucleotides, the CDR3 is TGTGCCAGCAGCCAAGGGCTAGCGGGCCTCTACGAGCAGTACTTC. Translated: CASSQGLAGLYEQYF.

This clonotype was seen a handful of times. The chain employs TRBV28 and TRBJ1-4, with unresolved D. With 8 bases removed from V and 0 bases from J, the gap between germline ends came to 10 bases. The CDR3 is 14 amino acids. The germline V gene encodes CDR1 MDHEN and CDR2 SYDVKM. CDR3 sequence: CASGSTATNEKLFF. The CDR3 coding sequence is TGTGCCAGCGGTTCAACGGCAACTAATGAAAAACTGTTTTTT.

V gene TRBV14 combines with J gene TRBJ2-5; 9 nucleotides line up with TRBD1. The V gene end was trimmed by 3 bases and the J gene end by 4 bases; junction bases not matched to a gene: 6. CDR1 is SGHDN, CDR2 FVKESK, per germline. The CDR3 covers 15 residues. The CDR3 DNA sequence: TGTGCCAGCAGCCAGCCGGGACAGGGTGCAGAGACCCAGTACTTC. Amino acids: CASSQPGQGAETQYF.

This clonotype was seen a few times. The V gene is TRBV20-1, the J gene TRBJ2-7; TRBD2 matches 9 bases. The CDR3 extends over 15 amino acids. CDR1 and CDR2 (germline): DFQATT, SNEGSKA (reference sequence). Losses at the gene ends were 6 bases for V and 0 bases for J; bases not matched to a gene: 9. This chain's CDR3 is CSATSAGGDSYEQYF. The CDR3 region has the DNA TGCAGTGCCACCTCAGCGGGAGGCGACTCCTACGAGCAGTACTTC.

A few counts support this clonotype. This rearrangement joins TRBV29-1 to TRBJ1-5; D ambiguous. Germline V gene data show CDR1 as SQVTM and CDR2 as ANQGSEA. The CDR3 is made up of 13 amino acids. V lost 5 bases and J lost 0, with 8 bases in between. The CDR3 coding sequence is TGCAGCGTTAGGGAAAATAGCAATCAGCCCCAGCATTTT. Amino acids: CSVRENSNQPQHF.

This clonotype came up a few times. This chain joins TRBV5-1 and TRBJ1-1; D unclear. From germline, CDR1 is SGHRS and CDR2 YFSETQ. V shed 3 bases and J shed 7 bases, with 10 bases lying between them. This CDR3 has 12 residues. The CDR3: CASSSESDEAFF. The DNA of the CDR3 is TGCGCCAGCAGCTCAGAGTCGGATGAAGCTTTCTTT.

J is TRBJ1-1 and V is TRBV7-9; no clear D gene. Germline V gives CDR1 SEHNR, CDR2 FQNEAQ (reference sequence). Between the trimmed V and J ends, which lost 5 bases and 3 bases, there was a span of 16 bases. The CDR3 loop spans 15 amino acids. CDR3 region: CASSIVVGLDTEAFF. The DNA for the CDR3 is TGTGCCAGCAGCATAGTTGTGGGGTTGGACACTGAAGCTTTCTTT.

This clonotype is medium-sized (0.01 to 0.1%) within its sample. V usage is TRBV5-5 and J usage is TRBJ2-5; TRBD2 is a possible D gene (5 bases). CDR1 and CDR2 (germline): SGHKS, YYEKEE (reference sequence). The CDR3 is made up of 14 amino acids. V was cut by 0 bases and J by 2 bases, with 8 bases left in between. CDR3 amino acids: CASSLARTQETQYF. DNA of the CDR3: TGTGCCAGCAGCTTGGCGCGGACTCAAGAGACCCAGTACTTC.

This clonotype has a count of ten or more. The chain joins TRBV6-6 to TRBJ1-1; weak D call: TRBD1 (5 bases). V was clipped by 6 bases and J by 1 base, with 12 bases between them. Per germline, CDR1 MNHNY and CDR2 SVGAGI (reference sequence). The CDR3 contains 14 residues. Here the CDR3 DNA reads TGTGCCAGCAGCCGGGGACTCTGGAACACTGAAGCTTTCTTT. The encoded protein is CASSRGLWNTEAFF.

This clonotype was observed a few times. This chain joins TRBV20-1 and TRBJ2-3; TRBD2 agrees at 9 bases. The CDR3 is 17 residues long. After removal of 1 base from V and 0 bases from J, the junction contained 8 bases not matched to a gene. CDR1 and CDR2 (germline): DFQATT, SNEGSKA (reference sequence). Here the CDR3 reads CSARGLAELSSTDTQYF. The CDR3 coding sequence is TGCAGTGCTAGAGGACTAGCGGAGCTCTCTAGCACAGATACGCAGTATTTT.

As regards this clonotype: Possible read error: a much larger clone is one base away. The chain employs TRBV3-1 and TRBJ2-7; tentatively, D is TRBD2 (5 bases). The CDR3 runs to 13 residues. The germline gives CDR1 LGHDT, CDR2 YNNKEL (reference sequence). CDR3 DNA: TGTGCCAGCAGCCAAGATCGAGACTACGAGGAGTACTTC. It encodes CASSQDRDYEEYF.

This rearrangement joins TRBV28 to TRBJ1-2; 7 bases line up with TRBD1. The CDR3 sequence is 13 residues long. Germline V CDR1 and CDR2: MDHEN, SYDVKM. The V segment lost 6 bases and the J segment 4 bases; nucleotides outside the gene matches: 5. DNA of the CDR3: TGTGCCAGCAGACTCCAGGGGGGCTATGGCTACACCTTC. This gives the protein CASRLQGGYGYTF.

This chain connects TRBV28 to TRBJ2-3; D uncertain. Germline V gene data show CDR1 as MDHEN and CDR2 as SYDVKM. The CDR3 length is 13 residues. V dropped 8 bases and J dropped 0 bases, with 9 bases sitting between them. The CDR3 spells CASVQGSTDTQYF. For the CDR3, the DNA is TGTGCCAGCGTCCAAGGAAGCACAGATACGCAGTATTTT.

The chain uses TRBV6-5 and TRBJ1-2, with a tentative D call TRBD1 (5 bases). The V and J ends lost 5 bases and 2 bases respectively, with 15 bases between them. Germline CDR1 MNHEY, CDR2 SVGAGI. The CDR3 sequence is 15 residues long. CDR3 protein: CASSKPQAGNYGYTF. The CDR3 region has the DNA TGTGCCAGCAGTAAACCACAGGCGGGCAACTATGGCTACACCTTC.

The chain recombines TRBV6-5 with TRBJ2-5; 7 bases agree with TRBD2. Losses at the gene ends were 6 bases for V and 5 bases for J; bases not matched to a gene: 12. CDR1 and CDR2 from the germline V gene are MNHEY and SVGAGI. The CDR3 spans 15 residues. The CDR3 loop is CASRVPGLSSETQYF. The CDR3, as DNA: TGTGCCAGCAGGGTCCCGGGACTAAGTTCGGAGACCCAGTACTTC.

There are many counts of this clonotype. The genes are TRBV28 and TRBJ1-2, with D perhaps matching TRBD1 (6 bases). Germline V gene sequence: CDR1 MDHEN, CDR2 SYDVKM. This CDR3 has 16 residues. The ends were cut back, 7 bases at V and 5 bases at J, with 23 bases in the middle. The DNA of the CDR3 is TGTGCCAGCATAGCCCCCCCATCACAGGGCTGGTATGGCTACACCTTC. This codes for CASIAPPSQGWYGYTF.

This clonotype was counted only a few times. V gene TRBV4-1 combines with J gene TRBJ1-5, with D possibly being TRBD1 (5 bases). V was trimmed by 0 bases and J by 2 bases, leaving 14 bases between them. There are 17 residues in the CDR3. Germline V gene sequence: CDR1 MGHRA, CDR2 YSYEKL. The CDR3 DNA reads TGCGCCAGCAGCCAAGAGGCTGCACCGGGGCGCAATCAGCCCCAGCATTTT. Protein product: CASSQEAAPGRNQPQHF.

This clonotype was found many times. The V gene is TRBV5-1, the J gene TRBJ2-7; 10 bases line up with TRBD1. This CDR3 spans 14 amino acids. V lost 4 bases and J lost 6; bases outside the gene matches: 7. Germline loops: CDR1 SGHRS, CDR2 YFSETQ. The CDR3 is CASSGTGTGAEQYF. DNA for the CDR3: TGCGCCAGCAGCGGTACCGGGACAGGGGCCGAGCAGTACTTC.

This rearrangement joins TRBV7-9 to TRBJ2-7, with D tentatively TRBD2 (6 bases). Germline values: CDR1 SEHNR, CDR2 FQNEAQ (reference sequence). V was pared by 5 bases and J by 3 bases, with 20 bases between. The CDR3 has 16 amino acids. Here the CDR3 reads CASSALAGTPDYEQYF. For the CDR3, the DNA is TGTGCCAGCAGCGCGCTTGCCGGGACTCCCGACTACGAGCAGTACTTC.

This clonotype was detected only a few times. V usage is TRBV7-2 and J usage is TRBJ2-7; D is unresolved. V shed 5 bases and J shed 2 bases, with 4 bases lying between them. Germline CDR1 is SGHTA and CDR2 is FQGNSA. CDR3 length: 11 amino acids. The chain's CDR3 is CASSQAYEQYF. DNA for the CDR3: TGTGCCAGCAGCCAGGCCTACGAGCAGTACTTC. Full variable domain (missing parts from reference TRBV7-2 and TRBJ2-7): GAGVSQSPSNKVTEKGKDVELRCDPISGHTALYWYRQSLGQGLEFLIYFQGNSAPDKSGLPSDRFSAERTGGSVSTLTIQRTQQEDSAVYLCASSQAYEQYFGPGTRLTVT.